This T cell receptor beta chain emerged from a study of cytomegalovirus exposure and HLA in healthy donors. Study-level findings and limits: A later analysis associated approximately 17,000 TCR beta sequences with HLA alleles at a 0.05 false discovery rate.

This CDR3 has 12 residues. From germline, CDR1 is SGHTA and CDR2 FQGNSA. V gave up 1 base and J gave up 11 bases, with 8 bases separating them. Points on this clone: Its antigen remains unknown.

PCR involved 60 Vbeta and 13 Jbeta primers. In the authors' workflow: Some 10 million of the about 80 million unique TCR beta chains counted in a later analysis were shared. Here immunoSEQ multiplex PCR was the method, and the copy in TCRdb shows in-frame clones only, minus some. The DNA gave D and trimming, while V, J and clone size come from that table. The listing records about 41,000 clones. The specimen sequenced was PBMCs. This sequence was found in a young man in good health and CMV-seronegative. The chain has TRBV7-2 and TRBJ2-2; D ambiguous. CDR3 sequence: CASSLVRVELFF. CDR3 coding DNA: TGTGCCAGCAGCTTAGTCCGGGTAGAGCTGTTTTTT.